These 19 T cell receptor beta chains came from one sample sequenced in a study of blood T cell repertoires in COVID-19. Clones were read by immunoSEQ multiplex PCR, and TCRdb kept only the in-frame ones, dropping some. The table has some 97,000 clones, less than 90% seen once; the top ten hold about 7.4%. The sequenced sample consisted of peripheral blood. Source of these receptors: a man aged 30 to 45 in a cohort sampled during active COVID-19.

The chain carries TRBV6-5 and TRBJ2-5; 11 bases are shared with TRBD2. The CDR3 is 15 residues long. Germline-derived CDR1 and CDR2 are MNHEY and SVGAGI. J gave up 4 bases and V 7 bases, and 8 bases lay outside the gene matches. In nucleotides, the CDR3 is TGTGCCAGCATCGGTAGCGGGGGGGCCAGAGAGACCCAGTACTTC. Its translation is CASIGSGGARETQYF.

The table lists this clone with a few counts. The gene calls are TRBV5-5 and TRBJ1-2; TRBD1 might be the D (6 bases). Trimming removed 3 bases at V and 2 bases at J, with 11 bases between. The CDR3 is 14 amino acids. Germline CDR1 reads SGHKS; CDR2 reads YYEKEE (reference sequence). CDR3 residues: CASSSTDRNYGYTF. The DNA for the CDR3 is TGTGCCAGCAGCTCTACCGACAGGAACTATGGCTACACCTTC.

This clone is a singleton in its sample. The CDR3 loop is CASSLWGLSTEAFF. The CDR3 DNA reads TGTGCCAGCAGCTTATGGGGGCTGAGCACTGAAGCTTTCTTT. The V gene is TRBV7-2, the J gene TRBJ1-1, with a tentative D call TRBD1 (6 bases). This CDR3 has 14 residues. The V gene's germline CDR1 is SGHTA and CDR2 FQGNSA. V lost 2 bases and J lost 4, with 11 bases in between.

The gene calls are TRBV6-1 and TRBJ2-1; 11 bases match TRBD1. The germline CDR1 and CDR2 sequences are MNHNS and SASEGT. V trimming: 4 bases; J trimming: 0 bases; junction bases outside the gene matches: 11. The CDR3 loop spans 19 amino acids. The CDR3 here is CASSAGTGGPLSSYNEQFF. The CDR3 nucleotides are TGTGCCAGCAGTGCCGGGACAGGGGGGCCTCTAAGCTCCTACAATGAGCAGTTCTTC.

CDR3 loop: CASSRSGQETQYF. In nucleotides, the CDR3 is TGTGCCAGCAGCCGTTCGGGACAAGAGACCCAGTACTTC. The V and J genes are TRBV7-8 and TRBJ2-5; tentative D call: TRBD2 (5 bases). The CDR3 runs to 13 residues. V lost 5 bases and J 2 bases, leaving 9 bases between the germline ends. Germline assignment: CDR1 SGHVS and CDR2 FQNEAQ.

V is TRBV9 and J is TRBJ2-7, with D tentatively TRBD1 (6 bases). CDR3 size: 13 residues. V lost 0 bases to trimming and J lost 4 bases, with 8 bases between them. Germline loops: CDR1 SGDLS, CDR2 YYNGEE. DNA for the CDR3: TGTGCCAGCAGCGTAGATAGGGGGTACGAGCAGTACTTC. Amino acid sequence: CASSVDRGYEQYF. Complete variable domain (other parts from reference TRBV9 and TRBJ2-7): DSGVTQTPKHLITATGQRVTLRCSPRSGDLSVYWYQQSLDQGLQFLIQYYNGEERAKGNILERFSAQQFPDLHSELNLSSLELGDSALYFCASSVDRGYEQYFGPGTRLTVT.

This rearrangement joins TRBV14 to TRBJ1-1, with TRBD1 matching over 7 bases. Germline assignment: CDR1 SGHDN and CDR2 FVKESK. V was clipped by 3 bases and J by 5 bases; unmatched bases: 6. The CDR3 consists of 14 residues. In DNA form, the CDR3 reads TGTGCCAGCAGCCAGCCACAGGGGCGGACTGAAGCTTTCTTT. The encoded protein is CASSQPQGRTEAFF.

The chain has TRBV27 and TRBJ2-7; 8 positions agree with TRBD1. Germline CDR1 is MNHEY and CDR2 is SMNVEV (reference sequence). V lost 6 bases, J lost 3 bases, and 4 bases stayed unmatched. The CDR3 consists of 13 residues. CDR3 nucleotides: TGTGCCAGCAGCTACACAGGGGGCTACGAGCAGTACTTC. Its protein is CASSYTGGYEQYF.

The chain's CDR3 is CASSESQGEAPLHF. Here the CDR3 DNA reads TGCGCCAGCAGTGAGTCCCAAGGGGAGGCACCCCTCCACTTT. The chain joins TRBV10-2 to TRBJ1-6, with D maybe TRBD1 (5 bases). CDR1 and CDR2 from the germline V gene are WSHSY and SAAADI. Trimming pared 0 bases from V and 11 bases from J, leaving 11 bases between. The length of the CDR3 is 14 residues.

The DNA of the CDR3 is TGTGCCAGCAGCCCCCAGGCCCAGAACTATGGCTACACCTTC. It yields the protein CASSPQAQNYGYTF. The genes are TRBV5-4 and TRBJ1-2; no firm D call. This CDR3 region has 14 residues. CDR1 and CDR2 (germline): SGHNT, YYREEE (reference sequence). Trimming cost V 4 bases and J 2 bases, with 12 bases left between them.

V usage is TRBV7-2 and J usage is TRBJ2-1, with TRBD2 matching over 13 bases. The germline CDR1 and CDR2 sequences are SGHTA and FQGNSA. The CDR3 length is 16 residues. V lost 5 bases, J lost 6 bases, and 7 bases stayed unmatched. The CDR3 DNA reads TGTGCCAGCAGCCAAACTAGCGGGGGGGCCGGCAATGAGCAGTTCTTC. Its protein is CASSQTSGGAGNEQFF.

The CDR3 loop reads CAISVSGGSYEQYF. As DNA, the CDR3 is TGTGCCATCAGTGTTTCCGGGGGCTCCTACGAGCAGTACTTC. The J gene is TRBJ2-7, the V gene TRBV10-3; weak D call: TRBD2 (6 bases). CDR3 length: 14 residues. Per the germline V gene, CDR1 is ENHRY and CDR2 is SYGVKD. The V and J ends lost 4 bases and 0 bases respectively, with 10 bases between them.

This chain uses TRBV15 with TRBJ2-1, with D possibly TRBD2 on 7 matching bases. Germline loops: CDR1 LNHNV, CDR2 YYDKDF (reference sequence). The V gene lost 1 base and the J gene lost 5 bases, with 15 bases spanning the gap. The CDR3 covers 16 residues. Written as DNA, the CDR3 is TGTGCCACCAGCAGAGTTGGGGGGGGCCGGGACAATGAGCAGTTCTTC. Its translation is CATSRVGGGRDNEQFF.

CDR3 sequence: CASSPSEKNYNYGYTF. The CDR3, as DNA: TGTGCCAGCTCACCCTCCGAGAAGAACTATAACTATGGCTACACCTTC. V gene TRBV18 combines with J gene TRBJ1-2; D remains ambiguous. The CDR3 consists of 16 residues. The V gene's germline CDR1 is KGHSH and CDR2 LQKENI. V lost 3 bases and J lost 1, with 15 bases in between.

The V and J genes are TRBV9 and TRBJ2-7; 8 bases fit TRBD1. Germline CDR1 SGDLS, CDR2 YYNGEE. The junction had 13 bases not matched to a gene; V was cut back by 9 bases and J by 2 bases. The CDR3 consists of 15 residues. Here the CDR3 DNA reads TGTGCCAAAAAACTGGACCCACAGGGGGCCTACGAGCAGTACTTC. It specifies CAKKLDPQGAYEQYF.

The V and J genes are TRBV5-6 and TRBJ2-7, with a tentative D call TRBD1 (6 bases). V was shortened by 3 bases and J by 9 bases, with 19 bases between the two germline ends. The germline V gene encodes CDR1 SGHDT and CDR2 YYEEEE. The CDR3 runs to 14 residues. The CDR3 coding sequence is TGTGCCAGCAGCTCTGGACAGTACCTACGAGGGCAGTACTTC. It encodes CASSSGQYLRGQYF.

V is TRBV10-3 and J is TRBJ1-2; 9 bases agree with TRBD1. This CDR3 region has 15 residues. Germline values: CDR1 ENHRY, CDR2 SYGVKD. Losses at the gene ends were 0 bases for V and 3 bases for J; bases not matched to a gene: 2. In DNA form, the CDR3 reads TGTGCCATCAGTGAGTCGGGACAGGGCTACTATGGCTACACCTTC. Amino acids: CAISESGQGYYGYTF.

V and J are TRBV3-1 (or the pseudogene TRBV3-2) and TRBJ2-7; D is perhaps TRBD1 (5 bases). Trimming pared 0 bases from V and 1 base from J, leaving 7 bases between. CDR3 length: 14 residues. Germline V lookup: CDR1 LGHDT, CDR2 YNNKEL (reference sequence). The CDR3 loop is CASSQDRVSYEQYF. The DNA for the CDR3 is TGTGCCAGCAGCCAAGACAGGGTATCCTACGAGCAGTACTTC.

The rearrangement links TRBV10-2 to TRBJ1-1, with TRBD1 matching 11 bases. V lost 7 bases, J lost 3 bases, and 7 bases stayed unmatched. In germline, CDR1 is WSHSY, CDR2 SAAADI. The CDR3 sequence is 15 residues long. The CDR3 here is CASTPGQGGDTEAFF. CDR3 coding DNA: TGCGCCAGCACCCCGGGACAGGGGGGGGACACTGAAGCTTTCTTT.